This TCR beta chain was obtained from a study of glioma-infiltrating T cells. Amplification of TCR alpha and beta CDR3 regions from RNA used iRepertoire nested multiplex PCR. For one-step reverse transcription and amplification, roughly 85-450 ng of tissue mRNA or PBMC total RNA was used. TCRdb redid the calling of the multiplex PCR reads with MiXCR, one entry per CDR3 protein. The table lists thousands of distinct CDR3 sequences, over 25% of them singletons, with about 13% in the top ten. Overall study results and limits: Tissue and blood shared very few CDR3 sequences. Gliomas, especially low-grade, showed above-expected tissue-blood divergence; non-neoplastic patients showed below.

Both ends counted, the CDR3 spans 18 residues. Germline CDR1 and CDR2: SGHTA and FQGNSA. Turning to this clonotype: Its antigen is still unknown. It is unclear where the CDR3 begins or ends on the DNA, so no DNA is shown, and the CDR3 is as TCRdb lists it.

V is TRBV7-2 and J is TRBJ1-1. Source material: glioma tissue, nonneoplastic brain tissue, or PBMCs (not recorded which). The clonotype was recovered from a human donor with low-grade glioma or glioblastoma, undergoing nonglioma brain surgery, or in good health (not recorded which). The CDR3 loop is CASSFYICSATEKVEAFF.